The 3 T cell receptor beta chains presented below share a single source sample, sequenced in a study of T-cell reconstitution after alpha-beta-depleted transplantation in children. TCRbeta library preparation incorporated unique molecular identifiers. MiXCR, run by TCRdb on the PCR reads, gives a single entry per CDR3 protein. The repertoire holds 640,000 or so distinct CDR3 sequences, roughly 17% seen once, with 1.1% in the top ten. The starting material was PBMCs from the stem cell graft donor, obtained from the stem cell graft. The receptor source for this set is a human donor who donated a stem cell graft to a child with acute myeloid leukemia.

The genes are TRBV4-3 and TRBJ2-4; D possibly uses TRBD1 or TRBD2 (7 bases each). The V gene lost 4 bases and the J gene lost 6 bases, with 10 bases spanning the gap. The CDR3 sequence is 13 residues long. The germline CDR1 and CDR2 sequences are LGHNA and YSLEER. The CDR3 reads CASSPRGGNIQYF. CDR3 nucleotide sequence: TGCGCCAGCAGCCCCAGGGGGGGAAACATTCAGTACTTC.

The rearrangement joins TRBV28 to TRBJ2-7; possibly TRBD1 for D (5 bases). In germline, CDR1 is MDHEN, CDR2 SYDVKM. V lost 3 bases to trimming and J lost 2 bases, with 11 bases between them. The CDR3 consists of 14 residues. In DNA, the CDR3 is TGTGCCAGCAGTTTTCAGGGCAGGGCCTACGAGCAGTACGTC. It yields the protein CASSFQGRAYEQYV.

This clonotype was found many times. The rearrangement joins TRBV29-1 to TRBJ1-1; D uncertain. The germline gives CDR1 SQVTM, CDR2 ANQGSEA. V was shortened by 4 bases and J by 4 bases, with 13 bases between the two germline ends. The CDR3 is 13 amino acids. The CDR3 bases are TGCAGCGTTGCAAGAGTAGGTACCACTGAAGCTTTCTTT. As protein: CSVARVGTTEAFF.